This T cell receptor beta chain was recovered during a study of T cell repertoires in cytomegalovirus infection. This clonotype has ten or more counts. TCRdb re-analysed the reads in MiXCR, keeping a single row per CDR3 protein. The sample shows about 250,000 distinct CDR3 sequences, 6.5% of them seen only once. The sample comprised PBMCs. This TCR derives from a human donor in good health (CMV status not recorded). Some clones in this sample may be carry-over from other donors' samples.

The CDR3 is CASSFQGVETQYF. Here the CDR3 DNA reads TGTGCCAGCAGCTTTCAGGGGGTCGAGACCCAGTACTTC. This sequence joins TRBV5-5 and TRBJ2-5, with 7 bases fitting TRBD1. The V gene end was trimmed by 2 bases and the J gene end by 5 bases; junction bases not matched to a gene: 3. There are 13 residues in the CDR3. Per the germline V gene, CDR1 is SGHKS and CDR2 is YYEKEE (reference sequence).